One sample yielded the 10 T cell receptor beta chains listed below, sequenced in a study of blood T cell repertoires in COVID-19 (dated by TCRdb to the early 2020s). The protocol used for the library was the immunoSEQ multiplex PCR assay. In TCRdb, the immuneACCESS table is reduced to in-frame sequences with V and J assigned. These tables do not hold every clone; where another copy was compared, an unresolved V gene accounts for under half, and the others remain unexplained. This sample is represented by roughly 67,000 clones; around 87% of them were singletons. The ten largest clones take up roughly 1.2% of the sample. Sequencing input: peripheral blood. These receptors were taken from a woman aged 55-70 years with acute or convalescent COVID-19.

The gene calls are TRBV19 and TRBJ1-6, with a possible D match to TRBD1 (6 bases). Germline V gene data show CDR1 as LNHDA and CDR2 as SQIVND (reference sequence). The V and J ends lost 6 bases and 8 bases respectively, with 20 bases between them. There are 16 residues in the CDR3. CDR3 bases: TGTGCCAGTAGACCATTAACAGGGTTGGCGGATTCACCCCTCCACTTT. It yields the protein CASRPLTGLADSPLHF.

This chain uses TRBV4-3 with TRBJ1-1, with unresolved D. The CDR3 loop spans 15 amino acids. The germline CDR1 and CDR2 sequences are LGHNA and YSLEER. Deletions cut 1 base from V and 1 base from J, with 10 bases between. The CDR3 nucleotides read TGCGCCAGCAGCCAAGTACCTACTGAGAACACTGAAGCTTTCTTT. As protein: CASSQVPTENTEAFF.

V usage is TRBV11-2 and J usage is TRBJ2-7, with D perhaps matching TRBD1 (6 bases). The germline V gene encodes CDR1 SGHAT and CDR2 FQNNGV. The CDR3 covers 13 residues. The ends were cut back, 1 base at V and 10 bases at J, with 14 bases in the middle. The CDR3 DNA reads TGTGCCAGCAGCTTAGCTGTTTGGGACAACCAGTACGTC. It yields the protein CASSLAVWDNQYV.

In DNA, the CDR3 is TGCGCCAGCAGCTTGGTGGAGGAACAGGGCTACACCTTC. Translating gives CASSLVEEQGYTF. The rearrangement joins TRBV5-1 to TRBJ1-2; D gene ambiguous. CDR3 length: 13 residues. CDR1 and CDR2 from the germline V gene are SGHRS and YFSETQ. The V end was cut by 0 bases, the J end by 8 bases, with 11 bases between.

This clone was detected only a few times. The chain is built from TRBV30 and TRBJ2-1; D possibly corresponds to TRBD2 (6 bases). Germline V CDR1 and CDR2: GTSNPN, SVGIG (reference sequence). This CDR3 spans 11 amino acids. V was shortened by 1 base and J by 15 bases, with 13 bases between the two germline ends. As DNA, the CDR3 is TGTGCCTGGAGTGGGCTAGCGATGCCGTTCTTC. Protein sequence: CAWSGLAMPFF. The whole variable domain, remainder taken from reference TRBV30 and TRBJ2-1, is SQTIHQWPATLVQPVGSPLSLECTVEGTSNPNLYWYRQAAGRGLQLLFYSVGIGQISSEVPQNLSASRPQDRQFILSSKKLLLSDSGFYLCAWSGLAMPFFGPGTRLTVL.

V usage is TRBV14 and J usage is TRBJ1-2; D call uncertain. V was trimmed by 0 bases and J by 2 bases, leaving 10 bases between them. CDR1 and CDR2 from the germline V gene are SGHDN and FVKESK. This CDR3 has 15 amino acids. The CDR3 region is CASSQDLAGNYGYTF. Written as DNA, the CDR3 is TGTGCCAGCAGCCAAGATCTCGCGGGCAACTATGGCTACACCTTC.

The gene calls are TRBV7-9 and TRBJ2-5, with D hard to call. Germline CDR1 reads SEHNR; CDR2 reads FQNEAQ (reference sequence). Trimming removed 0 bases at V and 4 bases at J, with 6 bases between. CDR3 length: 13 amino acids. The CDR3 coding sequence is TGTGCCAGCAGCTTAGCTGGCGGAGAGACCCAGTACTTC. Residues: CASSLAGGETQYF. The complete variable domain, with remaining parts taken from reference TRBV7-9 and TRBJ2-5, reads DTGVSQNPRHKITKRGQNVTFRCDPISEHNRLYWYRQTLGQGPEFLTYFQNEAQLEKSRLLSDRFSAERPKGSFSTLEIQRTEQGDSAMYLCASSLAGGETQYFGPGTRLLVL.

The chain's CDR3 is CASSPTGFSYNSPLHF. In nucleotides, the CDR3 is TGTGCCAGCAGTCCGACAGGGTTCTCCTATAATTCACCCCTCCACTTT. The chain combines TRBV5-6 with TRBJ1-6; 7 bases line up with TRBD1. This CDR3 spans 16 amino acids. Germline CDR1 SGHDT, CDR2 YYEEEE. The V and J ends lost 5 bases and 0 bases, in that order; junction bases with no gene match: 5. The whole variable domain, filled in from reference TRBV5-6 and TRBJ1-6, reads DAGVTQSPTHLIKTRGQQVTLRCSPKSGHDTVSWYQQALGQGPQFIFQYYEEEERQRGNFPDRFSGHQFPNYSSELNVNALLLGDSALYLCASSPTGFSYNSPLHFGNGTRLTVT.

The gene calls are TRBV5-6 and TRBJ1-1; D remains ambiguous. Germline V gene sequence: CDR1 SGHDT, CDR2 YYEEEE. The CDR3 has 12 residues. V was cut by 4 bases and J by 11 bases, with 15 bases left in between. The CDR3 loop reads CASSEGSLKAFF. CDR3 nucleotides: TGTGCCAGCAGCGAGGGATCCCTTAAGGCTTTCTTT. The full variable domain, completed using reference TRBV5-6 and TRBJ1-1, is DAGVTQSPTHLIKTRGQQVTLRCSPKSGHDTVSWYQQALGQGPQFIFQYYEEEERQRGNFPDRFSGHQFPNYSSELNVNALLLGDSALYLCASSEGSLKAFFGQGTRLTVV.

The chain employs TRBV6-5 and TRBJ2-4; no firm D call. Per the germline V gene, CDR1 is MNHEY and CDR2 is SVGAGI. The CDR3 sequence is 13 residues long. Trimming pared 4 bases from V and 15 bases from J, leaving 19 bases between. In DNA, the CDR3 is TGTGCCAGCAGTTTTGAACTCTTCAAAGAGAGGTACTTC. Amino acids: CASSFELFKERYF.